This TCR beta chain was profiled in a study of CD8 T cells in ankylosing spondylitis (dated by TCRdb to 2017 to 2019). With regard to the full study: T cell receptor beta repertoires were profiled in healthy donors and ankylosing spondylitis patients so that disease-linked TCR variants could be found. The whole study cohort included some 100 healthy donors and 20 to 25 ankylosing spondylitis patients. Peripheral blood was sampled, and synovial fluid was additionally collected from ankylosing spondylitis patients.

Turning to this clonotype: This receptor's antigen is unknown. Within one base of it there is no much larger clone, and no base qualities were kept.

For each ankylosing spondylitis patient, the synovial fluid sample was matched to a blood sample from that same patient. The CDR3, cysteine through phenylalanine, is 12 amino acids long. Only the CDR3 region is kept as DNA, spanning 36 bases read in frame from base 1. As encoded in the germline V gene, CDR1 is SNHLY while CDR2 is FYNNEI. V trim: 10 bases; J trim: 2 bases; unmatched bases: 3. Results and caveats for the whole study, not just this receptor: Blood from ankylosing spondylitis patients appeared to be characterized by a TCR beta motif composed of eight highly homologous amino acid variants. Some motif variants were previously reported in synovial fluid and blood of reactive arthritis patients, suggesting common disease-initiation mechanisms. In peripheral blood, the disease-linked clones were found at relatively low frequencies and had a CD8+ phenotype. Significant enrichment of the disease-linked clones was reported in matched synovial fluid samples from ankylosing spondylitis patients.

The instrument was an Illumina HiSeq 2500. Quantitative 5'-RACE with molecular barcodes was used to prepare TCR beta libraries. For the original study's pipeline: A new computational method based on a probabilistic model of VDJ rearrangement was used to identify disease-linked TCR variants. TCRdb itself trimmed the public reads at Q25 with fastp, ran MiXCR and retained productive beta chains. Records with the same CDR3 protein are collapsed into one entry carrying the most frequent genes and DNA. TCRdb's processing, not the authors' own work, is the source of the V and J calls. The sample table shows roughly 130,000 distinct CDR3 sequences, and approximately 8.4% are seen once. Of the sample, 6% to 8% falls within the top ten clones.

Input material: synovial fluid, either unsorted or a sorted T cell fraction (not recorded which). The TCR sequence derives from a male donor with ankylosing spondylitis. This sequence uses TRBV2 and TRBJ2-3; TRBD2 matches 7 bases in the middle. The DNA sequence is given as TGTGCCACCGGGGGGTACACAGATACGCAGTATTTT. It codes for CATGGYTDTQYF.